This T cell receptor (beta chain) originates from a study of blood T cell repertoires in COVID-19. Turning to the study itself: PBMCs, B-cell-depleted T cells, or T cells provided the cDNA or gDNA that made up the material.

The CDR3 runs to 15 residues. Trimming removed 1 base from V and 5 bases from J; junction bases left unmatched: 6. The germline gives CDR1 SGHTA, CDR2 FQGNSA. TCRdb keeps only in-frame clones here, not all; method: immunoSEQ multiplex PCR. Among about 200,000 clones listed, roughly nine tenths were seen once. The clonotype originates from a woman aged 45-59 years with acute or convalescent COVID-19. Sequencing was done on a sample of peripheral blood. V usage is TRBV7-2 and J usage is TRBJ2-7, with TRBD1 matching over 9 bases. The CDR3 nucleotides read TGTGCCAGCAGCTTAGGCGGGGGACAGGGCCACGAGCAGTACTTC. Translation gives CASSLGGGQGHEQYF.